A single sample gave rise to the 8 T cell receptor beta chains below, sequenced in a study of precursors of human CD4 cytotoxic T cells. Bulk UMI-based sequencing covered sorted CD4+ central memory, effector memory, IL-7R-high and IL-7R-negative TEMRA subsets. TCRdb re-called the reads through MiXCR, storing one row per CDR3 protein. The sample yields fewer than 200 distinct CDR3 sequences, approximately 42% seen once. The specimen was memory CD4+ T cells from blood (PBMCs). All receptors come from a human donor in good health.

By sample fraction, this clonotype is hyperexpanded. This rearrangement joins TRBV12-3 or TRBV12-4 to TRBJ2-3; D gene unclear. The CDR3 sequence is 12 residues long. Trimming stripped 1 base from V and 3 bases from J, with 2 bases between. The CDR3 bases are TGTGCCAGCAGTTTAGAGACAGATACGCAGTATTTT. Protein product: CASSLETDTQYF.

V and J are TRBV19 and TRBJ2-1, with 16 bases aligning to TRBD2. In germline, CDR1 is LNHDA, CDR2 SQIVND (reference sequence). V lost 9 bases and J lost 7; bases outside the gene matches: 12. The CDR3 sequence is 17 residues long. The CDR3 DNA reads as TGTGCCAGGAGCCCGGCGGGACTAGCGGGAGGGAGGAATGAGCAGTTCTTC. Protein: CARSPAGLAGGRNEQFF.

The V call is TRBV9, the J call TRBJ2-1; 10 bases align to TRBD2. Germline lookup yields CDR1 SGDLS and CDR2 YYNGEE. V shed 0 bases and J 9 bases; nucleotides not matched to a gene: 6. The CDR3 contains 15 residues. The CDR3 sequence: CASSVGEGTSVEQFF. The CDR3 nucleotides read TGTGCCAGCAGCGTAGGGGAGGGGACTAGCGTTGAGCAGTTCTTC.

By sample share, this clonotype is large. The chain is built from TRBV25-1 and TRBJ2-7; the D is unclear. V lost 5 bases, J lost 6 bases, and 11 bases lay in between. CDR3 length equals 12 residues. Per germline, CDR1 MGHDK and CDR2 SYGVNS. The DNA of the CDR3 is TGTGCCAGCAGTCAAGGGCCGAGCGAGCAGTACTTC. Translating gives CASSQGPSEQYF.

The chain joins TRBV20-1 to TRBJ2-7, with 7 bases lining up with TRBD1. Trimming took 6 bases from V and 5 from J; bases not matched to a gene: 7. This CDR3 is 12 amino acids long. The germline gives CDR1 DFQATT, CDR2 SNEGSKA (reference sequence). The CDR3, as DNA: TGCAGTGCCGGGACAGCAAGGGACGAGCAGTACTTC. Translation: CSAGTARDEQYF.

Relative to its sample, this clonotype is large (0.1 to 1%). This chain connects TRBV6-6 to TRBJ2-1; D possibly corresponds to TRBD1 (7 bases). This CDR3 is 15 amino acids long. V lost 6 bases and J 5 bases, leaving 17 bases between the germline ends. Per the germline V gene, CDR1 is MNHNY and CDR2 is SVGAGI (reference sequence). The CDR3 spells CASSRTRDSHNEQFF. CDR3 nucleotide sequence: TGTGCCAGCAGCCGTACGCGGGACAGCCACAATGAGCAGTTCTTC.

The rearrangement joins TRBV18 to TRBJ1-2; D might be TRBD1 (5 bases). Per the germline V gene, CDR1 is KGHSH and CDR2 is LQKENI. V was pared by 6 bases and J by 2 bases, with 13 bases between. CDR3 length: 14 amino acids. DNA for the CDR3: TGTGCCAGCTCTCTCGAAGGGGACAACTATGGCTACACCTTC. Translated: CASSLEGDNYGYTF.

In this sample, this clonotype is hyperexpanded (1% or more). The rearrangement uses TRBV6-6 and TRBJ1-1; no reliable D call. V lost 6 bases and J 9 bases, leaving 11 bases between the germline ends. Germline CDR1 is MNHNY and CDR2 is SVGAGI (reference sequence). The CDR3 is made up of 11 amino acids. The chain's CDR3 is CASSIGGQAFF. In nucleotides, the CDR3 is TGTGCCAGCAGCATAGGTGGCCAAGCTTTCTTT.